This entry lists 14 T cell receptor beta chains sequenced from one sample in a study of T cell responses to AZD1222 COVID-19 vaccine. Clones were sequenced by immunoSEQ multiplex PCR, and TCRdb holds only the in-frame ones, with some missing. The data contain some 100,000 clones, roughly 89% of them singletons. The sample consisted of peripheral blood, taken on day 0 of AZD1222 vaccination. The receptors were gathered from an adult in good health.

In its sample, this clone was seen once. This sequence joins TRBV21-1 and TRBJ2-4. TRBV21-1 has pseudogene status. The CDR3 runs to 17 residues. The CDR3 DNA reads TGTGCCAGCACCTTTATCTATTCGGGCTTAGCCAAAAACATTCAGTACTTC. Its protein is CASTFIYSGLAKNIQYF.

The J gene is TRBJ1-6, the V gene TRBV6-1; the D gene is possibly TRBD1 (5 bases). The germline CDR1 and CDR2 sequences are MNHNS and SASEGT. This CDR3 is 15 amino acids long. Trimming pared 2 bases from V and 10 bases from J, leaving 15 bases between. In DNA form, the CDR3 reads TGTGCCAGCAGTGAAAAAAAGGGCCGGACATCACCCCTCCACTTT. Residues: CASSEKKGRTSPLHF.

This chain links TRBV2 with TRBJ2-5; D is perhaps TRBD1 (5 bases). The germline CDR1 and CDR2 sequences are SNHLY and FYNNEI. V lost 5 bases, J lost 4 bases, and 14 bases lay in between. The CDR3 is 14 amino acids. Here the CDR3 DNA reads TGTGCCAGCAGTCACGGTGGGGCCTCAGAGACCCAGTACTTC. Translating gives CASSHGGASETQYF.

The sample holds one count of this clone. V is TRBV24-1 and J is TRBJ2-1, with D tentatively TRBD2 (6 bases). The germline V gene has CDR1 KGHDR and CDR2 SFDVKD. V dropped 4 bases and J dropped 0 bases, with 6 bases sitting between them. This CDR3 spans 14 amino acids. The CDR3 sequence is CATSERDSYNEQFF. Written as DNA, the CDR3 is TGTGCCACCAGTGAGCGGGACTCCTACAATGAGCAGTTCTTC.

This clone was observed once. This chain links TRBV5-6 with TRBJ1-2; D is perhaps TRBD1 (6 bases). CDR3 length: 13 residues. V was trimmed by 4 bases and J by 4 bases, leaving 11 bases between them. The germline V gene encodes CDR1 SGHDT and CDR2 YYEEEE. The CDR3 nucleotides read TGTGCCAGCAGCATCACAGGGATCTATGGCTACACCTTC. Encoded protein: CASSITGIYGYTF.

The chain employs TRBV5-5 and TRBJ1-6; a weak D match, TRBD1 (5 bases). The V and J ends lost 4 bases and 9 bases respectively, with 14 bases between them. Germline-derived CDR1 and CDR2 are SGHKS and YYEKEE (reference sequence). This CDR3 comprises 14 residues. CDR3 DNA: TGTGCCAGCAGCCTCCCTCGGGGGATTTCACCCCTCCACTTT. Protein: CASSLPRGISPLHF.

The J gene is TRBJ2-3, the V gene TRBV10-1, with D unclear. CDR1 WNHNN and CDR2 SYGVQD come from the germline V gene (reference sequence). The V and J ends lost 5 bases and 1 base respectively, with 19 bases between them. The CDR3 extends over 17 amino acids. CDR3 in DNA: TGCGCCAGCAGTACATCTTATGGGCTCGCGGGCACAGATACGCAGTATTTT. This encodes CASSTSYGLAGTDTQYF.

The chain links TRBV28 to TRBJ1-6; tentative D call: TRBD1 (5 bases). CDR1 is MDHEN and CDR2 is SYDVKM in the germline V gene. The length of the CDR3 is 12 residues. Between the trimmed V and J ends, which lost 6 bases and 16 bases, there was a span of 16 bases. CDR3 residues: CASSPPRGPLHF. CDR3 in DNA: TGTGCCAGCAGCCCACCCCGGGGCCCTCTCCACTTT.

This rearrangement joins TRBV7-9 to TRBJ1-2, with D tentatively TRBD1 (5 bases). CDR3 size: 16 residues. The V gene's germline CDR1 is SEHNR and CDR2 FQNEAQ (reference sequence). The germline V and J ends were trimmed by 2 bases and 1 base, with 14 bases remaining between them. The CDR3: CASSLWRGRFNYGYTF. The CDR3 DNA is TGTGCCAGCAGCTTATGGAGGGGACGCTTTAACTATGGCTACACCTTC.

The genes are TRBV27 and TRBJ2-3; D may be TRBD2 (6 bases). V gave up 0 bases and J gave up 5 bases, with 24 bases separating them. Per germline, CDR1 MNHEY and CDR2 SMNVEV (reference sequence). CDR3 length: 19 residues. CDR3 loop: CASSLSSPGRRVGGDTQYF. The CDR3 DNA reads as TGTGCCAGCAGTTTATCGAGCCCGGGACGGAGAGTGGGAGGAGATACGCAGTATTTT.

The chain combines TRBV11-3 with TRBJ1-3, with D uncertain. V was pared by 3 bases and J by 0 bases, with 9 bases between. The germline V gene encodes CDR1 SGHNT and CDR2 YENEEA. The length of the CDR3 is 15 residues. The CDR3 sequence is CASSFGGSSGNTIYF. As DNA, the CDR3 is TGTGCCAGCAGCTTCGGTGGGAGCTCTGGAAACACCATATATTTT.

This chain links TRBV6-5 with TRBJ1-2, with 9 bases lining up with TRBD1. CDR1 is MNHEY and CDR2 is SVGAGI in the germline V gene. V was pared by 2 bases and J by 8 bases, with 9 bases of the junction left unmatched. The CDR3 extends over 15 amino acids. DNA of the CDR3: TGTGCCAGCAGTTACGGTGGGGGACAGGGCGGCGGCTACACCTTC. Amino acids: CASSYGGGQGGGYTF.

The CDR3 nucleotides read TGTGCCATCAGTGAGGAGGATCGAATGACAGCCAAAGAGACCCAGTACTTC. Its translation is CAISEEDRMTAKETQYF. J is TRBJ2-5 and V is TRBV10-3; D perhaps matches TRBD1 (5 bases). CDR1 and CDR2 from the germline V gene are ENHRY and SYGVKD. This CDR3 contains 17 residues. The V gene lost 2 bases and the J gene lost 3 bases, with 19 bases spanning the gap.

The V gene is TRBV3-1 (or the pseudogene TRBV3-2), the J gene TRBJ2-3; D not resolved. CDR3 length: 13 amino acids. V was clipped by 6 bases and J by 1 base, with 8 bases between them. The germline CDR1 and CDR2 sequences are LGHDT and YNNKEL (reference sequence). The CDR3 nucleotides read TGTGCCAGCAGAGACCTACGCACAGATACGCAGTATTTT. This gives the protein CASRDLRTDTQYF.